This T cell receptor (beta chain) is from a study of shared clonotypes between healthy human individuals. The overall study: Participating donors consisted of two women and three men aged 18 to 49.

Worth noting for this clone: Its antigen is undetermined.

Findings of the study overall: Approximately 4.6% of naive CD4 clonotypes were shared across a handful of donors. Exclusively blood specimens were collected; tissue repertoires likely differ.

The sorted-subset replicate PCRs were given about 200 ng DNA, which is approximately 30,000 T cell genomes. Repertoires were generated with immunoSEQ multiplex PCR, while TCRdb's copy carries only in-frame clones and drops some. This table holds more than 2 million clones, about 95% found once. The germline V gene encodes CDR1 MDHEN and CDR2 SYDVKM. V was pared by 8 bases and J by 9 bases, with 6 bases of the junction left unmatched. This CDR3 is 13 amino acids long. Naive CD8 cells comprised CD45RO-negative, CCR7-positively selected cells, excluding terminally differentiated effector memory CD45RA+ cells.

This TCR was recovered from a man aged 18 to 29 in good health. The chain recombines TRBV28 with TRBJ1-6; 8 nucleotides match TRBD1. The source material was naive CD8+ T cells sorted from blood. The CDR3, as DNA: TGTGCCAGCCATACTACAGGGGGTTCACCCCTCCACTTT. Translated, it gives CASHTTGGSPLHF.